Shown below are 16 T cell receptor beta chains from a single sample sequenced in a study of CD8 T cells in Susac syndrome. The authors reverse transcribed roughly 0.5 to 1 ug RNA with random hexamers. In TCRdb, the immunoSEQ multiplex PCR reads were re-called with MiXCR into one record per CDR3 protein. This sample carries about 140,000 distinct CDR3 sequences, approximately 95% of them seen once, and the ten largest clones take roughly 0.14%. Sequenced sample: CD4+ T cells from PBMCs. The receptors derive from a human donor with Susac syndrome.

The chain combines TRBV5-1 with TRBJ2-7, with D hard to call. Germline V gene sequence: CDR1 SGHRS, CDR2 YFSETQ. CDR3 length equals 15 residues. V shed 1 base and J shed 2 bases, with 13 bases lying between them. This CDR3 reads CASSLFVGGTYEQYF. CDR3 DNA: TGCGCCAGCAGCTTGTTCGTCGGTGGAACCTACGAGCAGTACTTC.

The chain combines TRBV3-1 with TRBJ1-5, with 8 bases that match TRBD1. The trim removed 5 bases at V and 1 base at J, leaving 7 bases unmatched. The germline V gene encodes CDR1 LGHDT and CDR2 YNNKEL (reference sequence). This CDR3 has 16 amino acids. CDR3 DNA: TGTGCCAGCAGCTCCGCGACAGGGGCAAGCAATCAGCCCCAGCATTTT. Translated: CASSSATGASNQPQHF.

The chain is built from TRBV14 and TRBJ2-7; 10 positions match TRBD1. V lost 8 bases to trimming and J lost 5 bases; unmatched junction nucleotides: 12. Germline CDR1 reads SGHDN; CDR2 reads FVKESK. There are 15 residues in the CDR3. CDR3 sequence (DNA): TGTGCCAGCCGCCGCGAGGGACAGGGGTTCCACGAGCAGTACTTC. Its protein product is CASRREGQGFHEQYF.

The chain uses TRBV14 and TRBJ2-2; unclear D gene. Deletions cut 5 bases from V and 4 bases from J, with 11 bases between. CDR3 length: 14 residues. Germline V gives CDR1 SGHDN, CDR2 FVKESK. The DNA for the CDR3 is TGTGCCAGCAGCAGGTGGGGTCCCACCGGGGAGCTGTTTTTT. This encodes CASSRWGPTGELFF.

CDR3 DNA sequence: TGTGCCTGGAGTGTACCCAGCGGGTTAGCGTACCAAGAGACCCAGTACTTC. Amino acid sequence: CAWSVPSGLAYQETQYF. The chain is built from TRBV30 and TRBJ2-5; D perhaps matches TRBD2 (6 bases). Germline-derived CDR1 and CDR2 are GTSNPN and SVGIG (reference sequence). This CDR3 contains 17 residues. Between the trimmed V and J ends, which lost 0 bases and 0 bases, there was a span of 17 bases.

The rearrangement links TRBV29-1 to TRBJ1-2; D is perhaps TRBD1 (5 bases). Germline V lookup: CDR1 SQVTM, CDR2 ANQGSEA. Trimming stripped 4 bases from V and 7 bases from J, with 13 bases between. This CDR3 spans 12 amino acids. The chain's CDR3 is CSVGDGRGGYTF. The CDR3 DNA follows: TGCAGCGTTGGGGACGGAAGAGGTGGCTACACCTTC.

The genes are TRBV3-1 and TRBJ2-3; no reliable D call. Per the germline V gene, CDR1 is LGHDT and CDR2 is YNNKEL (reference sequence). This CDR3 has 15 amino acids. V gave up 1 base and J gave up 2 bases, with 10 bases separating them. In DNA, the CDR3 is TGTGCCAGCAGCCAAGGGGCCCTCGACACAGATACGCAGTATTTT. Translated: CASSQGALDTDTQYF.

The genes are TRBV4-2 and TRBJ2-5, with a weak D call TRBD2 (6 bases). V lost 1 base and J lost 5, with 11 bases in between. The germline CDR1 and CDR2 sequences are LGHNA and YNFKEQ. CDR3 length: 14 amino acids. The CDR3 reads CASSQVGGPETQYF. The DNA for the CDR3 is TGTGCCAGCAGCCAAGTGGGGGGTCCCGAGACCCAGTACTTC.

V gene TRBV12-3 or TRBV12-4 combines with J gene TRBJ2-1; 13 nucleotides agree with TRBD2. The CDR3 spans 16 residues. V lost 1 base to trimming and J lost 6 bases; unmatched junction nucleotides: 3. The CDR3 here is CASSLGRLAGGNEQFF. In DNA, the CDR3 is TGTGCCAGCAGTTTAGGCCGACTAGCGGGGGGCAATGAGCAGTTCTTC.

This clonotype was counted a single time. V is TRBV19 and J is TRBJ2-7, with 10 bases aligning to TRBD1. Losses at the gene ends were 6 bases for V and 5 bases for J; bases not matched to a gene: 13. The CDR3 is 16 amino acids. Looked up from germline, CDR1 is LNHDA and CDR2 is SQIVND (reference sequence). The CDR3 loop is CASSGIPGTGENEQYF. The DNA of the CDR3 is TGTGCCAGTAGCGGGATACCCGGGACAGGGGAAAACGAGCAGTACTTC.

This sequence joins TRBV2 and TRBJ1-5; D not resolved. V shed 4 bases and J shed 4 bases, with 11 bases lying between them. The germline CDR1 and CDR2 sequences are SNHLY and FYNNEI. This CDR3 region has 14 residues. The CDR3 nucleotides are TGTGCCAGCAGTGTGGACGGGAAGAATCAGCCCCAGCATTTT. This translates into CASSVDGKNQPQHF.

DNA of the CDR3: TGTGCCAGCAGGGAACAAGGGGCGAACACTGAAGCTTTCTTT. Translated, it gives CASREQGANTEAFF. V gene TRBV3-1 combines with J gene TRBJ1-1, with D tentatively TRBD1 (5 bases). Germline V gene sequence: CDR1 LGHDT, CDR2 YNNKEL (reference sequence). The CDR3 contains 14 residues. V lost 6 bases and J lost 1, with 12 bases in between.

This rearrangement joins TRBV29-1 to TRBJ1-2; D is undetermined. This CDR3 has 12 amino acids. Germline V gene sequence: CDR1 SQVTM, CDR2 ANQGSEA. With 0 bases removed from V and 2 bases from J, the gap between germline ends came to 4 bases. CDR3 amino acids: CSVEDPNYGYTF. The CDR3 DNA sequence: TGCAGCGTTGAAGATCCCAACTATGGCTACACCTTC.

This chain links TRBV19 with TRBJ1-2, with D perhaps matching TRBD1 (5 bases). CDR1 and CDR2 from the germline V gene are LNHDA and SQIVND (reference sequence). This CDR3 has 17 amino acids. The V gene lost 3 bases and the J gene lost 5 bases, with 22 bases spanning the gap. The CDR3 protein is CASSIVPALGGSYGYTF. CDR3 coding DNA: TGTGCCAGTAGTATTGTCCCCGCCCTGGGGGGGTCTTATGGCTACACCTTC.

The chain employs TRBV30 and TRBJ1-5, with D unclear. The CDR3 covers 13 residues. From germline, CDR1 is GTSNPN and CDR2 SVGIG (reference sequence). V was trimmed by 1 base and J by 5 bases, leaving 9 bases between them. CDR3 amino acids: CAWSARVDQPQHF. For the CDR3, the DNA is TGTGCCTGGAGTGCTAGGGTTGATCAGCCCCAGCATTTT.

The DNA for the CDR3 is TGTGCCAGCAGCCAAAATACGCAGTATTTT. Encoded protein: CASSQNTQYF. The V and J genes are TRBV3-1 and TRBJ2-3; D is ambiguous. With 2 bases removed from V and 7 bases from J, the gap between germline ends came to 1 base. From germline, CDR1 is LGHDT and CDR2 YNNKEL (reference sequence). This CDR3 is 10 amino acids long.